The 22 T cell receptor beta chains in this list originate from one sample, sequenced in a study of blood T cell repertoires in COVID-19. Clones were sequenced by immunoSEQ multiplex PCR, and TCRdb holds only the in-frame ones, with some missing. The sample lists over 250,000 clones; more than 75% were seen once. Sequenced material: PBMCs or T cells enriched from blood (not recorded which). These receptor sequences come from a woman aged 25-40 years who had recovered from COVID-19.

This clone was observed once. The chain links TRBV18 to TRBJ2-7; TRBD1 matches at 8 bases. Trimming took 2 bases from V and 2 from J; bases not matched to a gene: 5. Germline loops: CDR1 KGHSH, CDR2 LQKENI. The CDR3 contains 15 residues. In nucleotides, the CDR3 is TGTGCCAGCTCACCAAATCCGGGACAGGCCTACGAGCAGTACTTC. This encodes CASSPNPGQAYEQYF.

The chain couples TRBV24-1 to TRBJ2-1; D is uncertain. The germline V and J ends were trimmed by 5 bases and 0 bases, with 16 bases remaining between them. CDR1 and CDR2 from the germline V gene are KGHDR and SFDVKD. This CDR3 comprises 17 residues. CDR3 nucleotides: TGTGCCACCAGTGGCCTAGGAAAGGAGAGCTCCTACAATGAGCAGTTCTTC. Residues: CATSGLGKESSYNEQFF.

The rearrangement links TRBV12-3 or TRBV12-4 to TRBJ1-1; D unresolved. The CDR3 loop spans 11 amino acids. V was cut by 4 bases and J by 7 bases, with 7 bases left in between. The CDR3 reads CASSSLNEAFF. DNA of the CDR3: TGTGCCAGCAGTTCCCTTAATGAAGCTTTCTTT.

The CDR3 protein is CASSSYRGRSYEQYF. DNA of the CDR3: TGTGCCAGCAGCTCTTACAGGGGAAGATCCTACGAGCAGTACTTC. The chain carries TRBV11-1 and TRBJ2-7; 7 bases align to TRBD1. The CDR3 has 15 amino acids. The V gene's germline CDR1 is SGHAT and CDR2 FQDESV (reference sequence). The trim removed 4 bases at V and 1 base at J, leaving 7 bases unmatched.

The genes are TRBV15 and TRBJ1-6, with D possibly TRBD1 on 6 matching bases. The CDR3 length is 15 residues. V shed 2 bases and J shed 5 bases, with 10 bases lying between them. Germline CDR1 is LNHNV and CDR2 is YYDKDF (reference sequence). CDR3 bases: TGTGCCACCAGCAGAACAGGGACGAATAATTCACCCCTCCACTTT. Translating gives CATSRTGTNNSPLHF.

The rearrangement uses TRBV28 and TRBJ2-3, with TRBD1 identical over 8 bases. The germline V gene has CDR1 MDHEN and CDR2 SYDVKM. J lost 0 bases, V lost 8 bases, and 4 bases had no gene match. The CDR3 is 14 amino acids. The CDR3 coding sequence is TGTGCCAGCGCGAGGACAGGGAGCACAGATACGCAGTATTTT. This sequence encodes CASARTGSTDTQYF.

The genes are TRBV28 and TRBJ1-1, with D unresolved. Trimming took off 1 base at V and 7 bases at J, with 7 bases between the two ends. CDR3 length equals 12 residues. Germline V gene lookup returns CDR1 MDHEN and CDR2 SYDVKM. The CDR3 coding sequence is TGTGCCAGCAGTTTATTGCACGGTGAAGCTTTCTTT. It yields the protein CASSLLHGEAFF.

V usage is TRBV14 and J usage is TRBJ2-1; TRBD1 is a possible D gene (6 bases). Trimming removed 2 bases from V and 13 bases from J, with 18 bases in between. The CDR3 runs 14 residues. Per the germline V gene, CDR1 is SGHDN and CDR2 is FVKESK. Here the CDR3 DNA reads TGTGCCAGCAGCCAACGGGACACGCTAACCCGACAGTTCTTC. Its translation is CASSQRDTLTRQFF.

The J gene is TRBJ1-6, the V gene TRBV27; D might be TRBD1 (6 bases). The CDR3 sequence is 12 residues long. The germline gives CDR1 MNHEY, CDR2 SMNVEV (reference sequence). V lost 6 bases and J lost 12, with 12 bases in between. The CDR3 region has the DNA TGTGCCAGCAGCTGGGGGGGCGGACCCCTCCACTTT. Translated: CASSWGGGPLHF.

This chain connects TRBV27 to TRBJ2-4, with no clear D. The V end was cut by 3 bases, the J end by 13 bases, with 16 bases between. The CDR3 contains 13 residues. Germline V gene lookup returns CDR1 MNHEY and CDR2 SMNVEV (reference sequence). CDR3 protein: CASSFSALGLQYF. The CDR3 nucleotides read TGTGCCAGCAGTTTTTCCGCCCTCGGTCTCCAGTACTTC.

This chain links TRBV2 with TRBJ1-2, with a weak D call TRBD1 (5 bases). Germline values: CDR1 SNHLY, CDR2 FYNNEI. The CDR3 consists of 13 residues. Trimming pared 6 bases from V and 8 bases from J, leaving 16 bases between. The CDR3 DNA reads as TGTGCCAGCAGACACAGGACGTCAGGAGGCTACACCTTC. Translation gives CASRHRTSGGYTF.

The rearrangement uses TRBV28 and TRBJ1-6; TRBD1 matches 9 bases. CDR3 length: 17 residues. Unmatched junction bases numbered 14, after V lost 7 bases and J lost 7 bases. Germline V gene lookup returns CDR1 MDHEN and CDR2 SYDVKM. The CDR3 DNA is TGTGCCAGCAAAAGGTTCGTTTGGACAGGGGAAAATTCACCCCTCCACTTT. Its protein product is CASKRFVWTGENSPLHF.

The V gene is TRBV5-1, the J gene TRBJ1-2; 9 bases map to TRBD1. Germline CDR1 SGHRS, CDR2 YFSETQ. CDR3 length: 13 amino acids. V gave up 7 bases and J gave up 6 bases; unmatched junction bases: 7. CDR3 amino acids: CASRTGEWDGYTF. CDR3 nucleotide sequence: TGCGCCAGCCGGACAGGGGAATGGGATGGCTACACCTTC.

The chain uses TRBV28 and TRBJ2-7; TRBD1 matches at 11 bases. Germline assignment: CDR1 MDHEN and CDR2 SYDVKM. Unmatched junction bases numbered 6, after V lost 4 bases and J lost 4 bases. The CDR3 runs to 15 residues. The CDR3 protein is CASSSSGTGGYEQYF. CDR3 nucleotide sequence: TGTGCCAGCAGTTCCTCGGGGACAGGGGGGTACGAGCAGTACTTC.

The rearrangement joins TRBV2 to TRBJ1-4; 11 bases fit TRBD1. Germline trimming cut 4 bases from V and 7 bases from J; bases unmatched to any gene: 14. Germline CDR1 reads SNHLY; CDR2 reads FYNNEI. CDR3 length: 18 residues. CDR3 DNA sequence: TGTGCCAGCAGTGGAGAGGGGGGACAGGGGGTGATGAGTGAAAAACTGTTTTTT. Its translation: CASSGEGGQGVMSEKLFF.

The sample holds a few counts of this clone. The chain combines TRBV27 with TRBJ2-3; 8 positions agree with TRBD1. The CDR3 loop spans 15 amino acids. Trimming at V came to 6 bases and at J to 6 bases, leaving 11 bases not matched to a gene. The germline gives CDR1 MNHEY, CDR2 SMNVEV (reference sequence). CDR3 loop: CASRLRQGSVDTQYF. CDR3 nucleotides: TGTGCCAGCAGGCTGAGACAGGGGTCCGTCGATACGCAGTATTTT.

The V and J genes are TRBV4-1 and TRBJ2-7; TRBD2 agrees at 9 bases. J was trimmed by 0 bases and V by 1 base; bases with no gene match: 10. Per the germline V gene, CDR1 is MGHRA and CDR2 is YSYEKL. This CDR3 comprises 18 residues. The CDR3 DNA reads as TGCGCCAGCAGCCAAGTTGTTAGCGGGGGCTTTAGCTCCTACGAGCAGTACTTC. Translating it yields CASSQVVSGGFSSYEQYF.

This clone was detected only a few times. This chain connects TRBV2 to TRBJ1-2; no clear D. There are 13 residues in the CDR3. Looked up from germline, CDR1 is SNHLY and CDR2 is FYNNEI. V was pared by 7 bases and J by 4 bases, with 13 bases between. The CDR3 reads CASMNSEGYGYTF. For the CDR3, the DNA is TGTGCCAGCATGAATTCCGAGGGCTATGGCTACACCTTC.

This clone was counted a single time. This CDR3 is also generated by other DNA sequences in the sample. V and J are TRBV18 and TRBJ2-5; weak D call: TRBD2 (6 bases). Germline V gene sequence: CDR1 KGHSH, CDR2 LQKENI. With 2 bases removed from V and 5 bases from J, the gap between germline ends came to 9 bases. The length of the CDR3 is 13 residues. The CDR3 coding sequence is TGTGCCAGCTCACCAGGACTACGGGAGACCCAGTACTTC. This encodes CASSPGLRETQYF. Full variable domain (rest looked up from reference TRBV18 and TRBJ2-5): NAGVMQNPRHLVRRRGQEARLRCSPMKGHSHVYWYRQLPEEGLKFMVYLQKENIIDESGMPKERFSAEFPKEGPSILRIQQVVRGDSAAYFCASSPGLRETQYFGPGTRLLVL.

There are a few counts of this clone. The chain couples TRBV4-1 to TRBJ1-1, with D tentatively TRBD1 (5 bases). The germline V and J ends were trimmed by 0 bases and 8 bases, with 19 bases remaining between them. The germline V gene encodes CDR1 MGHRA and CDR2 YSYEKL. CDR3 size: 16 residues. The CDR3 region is CASSQDPLTAGGEAFF. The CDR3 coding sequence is TGCGCCAGCAGCCAAGACCCCCTGACAGCGGGAGGAGAAGCTTTCTTT.

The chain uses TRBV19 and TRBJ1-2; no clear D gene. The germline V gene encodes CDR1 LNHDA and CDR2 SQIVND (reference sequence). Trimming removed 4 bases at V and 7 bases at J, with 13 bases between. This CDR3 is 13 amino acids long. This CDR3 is CASSRSIGFGYTF. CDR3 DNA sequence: TGTGCCAGTAGTAGGTCGATTGGCTTTGGCTACACCTTC.

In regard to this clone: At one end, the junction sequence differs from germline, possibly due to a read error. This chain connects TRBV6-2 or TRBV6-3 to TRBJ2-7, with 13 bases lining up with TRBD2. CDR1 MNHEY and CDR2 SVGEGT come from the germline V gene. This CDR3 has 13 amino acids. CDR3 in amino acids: CASSAGTSGAQNF. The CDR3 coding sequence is TGTGCCAGCAGTGCTGGGACTAGCGGGGCCCAAAACTTC.